These 16 T cell receptor beta chains were all obtained from the same sample, sequenced in a study of T-cell reconstitution after alpha-beta-depleted transplantation in children (dated by TCRdb to between 2015 and 2016). Libraries were built with PCR. Sequencing took place on an Illumina HiSeq 2500. TCR library preparation used molecular barcoding, with unique molecular identifiers applied to normalize quantification of the TCRbeta repertoire. TCRdb applied fastp at Q25 and MiXCR to the public reads, then kept only in-frame beta chains. Rows merge per CDR3 protein into single entries with the most common DNA and genes. The sample table records approximately 240,000 distinct CDR3 sequences; about 9.5% of these occur just once. Of the sample, approximately 6.6% falls within the top ten clones. Source: PBMCs from the stem cell graft donor, taken from the stem cell graft. Receptors originate from a human donor who donated a stem cell graft to a child with acute lymphoblastic leukemia.

The chain couples TRBV12-3 or TRBV12-4 to TRBJ2-5; 8 bases fit TRBD2. V was pared by 10 bases and J by 7 bases, with 8 bases of the junction left unmatched. The CDR3 totals 12 residues. CDR3 sequence (DNA): TGTGCCATACGGGAGGGAGAAGGGACCCAGTACTTC. Translating it yields CAIREGEGTQYF.

This clonotype has ten or more counts. This chain connects TRBV12-3 or TRBV12-4 to TRBJ2-3; 8 nucleotides line up with TRBD1. V gave up 7 bases and J gave up 0 bases; unmatched junction bases: 9. The CDR3 runs 16 residues. CDR3 DNA sequence: TGTGCCAGCACCCCTTTACAGGGGGAGAGCACAGATACGCAGTATTTT. Protein sequence: CASTPLQGESTDTQYF.

This clonotype was seen many times. The V and J genes are TRBV7-8 and TRBJ2-7; TRBD1 matches 10 bases. Germline V lookup: CDR1 SGHVS, CDR2 FQNEAQ. The CDR3 contains 14 residues. With V trimmed by 4 bases and J by 6 bases, 6 bases remained unmatched. The CDR3, as DNA: TGTGCCAGCAGCTGGGGACAGGGGACAATCGAGCAGTACTTC. Amino acid sequence: CASSWGQGTIEQYF.

The sample holds many counts of this clonotype. The J gene is TRBJ2-5, the V gene TRBV10-3; 13 bases fit TRBD2. Germline CDR1 reads ENHRY; CDR2 reads SYGVKD. The J segment lost 3 bases and the V segment lost 2 bases, leaving 3 bases of the junction unmatched. The CDR3 has 16 amino acids. The CDR3 loop is CAISEPGLAGKETQYF. CDR3 nucleotide sequence: TGTGCCATCAGTGAGCCGGGACTAGCGGGGAAAGAGACCCAGTACTTC.

This clonotype was counted at least ten times. The chain has TRBV12-3 or TRBV12-4 and TRBJ1-5; D uncertain. The CDR3 length is 12 residues. V was trimmed by 5 bases and J by 5 bases, leaving 7 bases between them. This chain's CDR3 is CASSADHQPQHF. The CDR3, as DNA: TGTGCCAGCAGTGCCGACCATCAGCCCCAGCATTTT.

This clonotype was detected a few times. The J gene is TRBJ2-7, the V gene TRBV18, with D uncertain. Trimming shortened V by 3 bases and J by 6 bases, and 9 bases separated the two germline ends. The CDR3 spans 12 residues. The germline CDR1 and CDR2 sequences are KGHSH and LQKENI. The CDR3 DNA follows: TGTGCCAGCTCACCGACTTTAGGCGAGCAGTACTTC. Amino acids: CASSPTLGEQYF.

CDR3 nucleotides: TGTGCCAGCAGCCCTATGGACAGGCAAGACGAGCAGTACTTC. It codes for CASSPMDRQDEQYF. The chain is built from TRBV12-3 or TRBV12-4 and TRBJ2-7; 7 nucleotides match TRBD1. The CDR3 runs 14 residues. V gave up 6 bases and J gave up 5 bases; unmatched junction bases: 10.

The chain has TRBV7-9 and TRBJ1-1, with D maybe TRBD1 (5 bases). V was trimmed by 4 bases and J by 8 bases, leaving 20 bases between them. Germline loops: CDR1 SEHNR, CDR2 FQNEAQ (reference sequence). The CDR3 runs 15 residues. The CDR3 DNA reads TGTGCCAGCAGCTCAGGTCCTCTCGAGGGGAGGGAAGCTTTCTTT. Its protein is CASSSGPLEGREAFF.

In its sample, this clonotype was seen a few times. This chain joins TRBV20-1 and TRBJ2-3; TRBD2 matches at 9 bases. The V gene's germline CDR1 is DFQATT and CDR2 SNEGSKA (reference sequence). J was trimmed by 4 bases and V by 5 bases; bases with no gene match: 10. The CDR3 totals 15 residues. The CDR3 loop is CSAALGGGAADTQYF. The CDR3 DNA follows: TGCAGTGCTGCCCTGGGCGGGGGGGCTGCAGATACGCAGTATTTT.

The chain carries TRBV12-3 or TRBV12-4 and TRBJ1-1, with 7 positions matching TRBD1. Germline trimming cut 5 bases from V and 4 bases from J; bases unmatched to any gene: 7. The CDR3 is made up of 14 amino acids. Here the CDR3 reads CASSALRGGTEAFF. In DNA, the CDR3 is TGTGCCAGCAGTGCCCTCAGGGGGGGCACTGAAGCTTTCTTT.

This clonotype was seen ten or more times. The CDR3 loop reads CASSPISGGFYNEQFF. The CDR3 coding sequence is TGTGCCAGCAGCCCCATATCGGGGGGGTTCTACAATGAGCAGTTCTTC. The J gene is TRBJ2-1, the V gene TRBV11-2; 8 bases are a match to TRBD2. Germline V gene sequence: CDR1 SGHAT, CDR2 FQNNGV. Unmatched junction bases numbered 9, after V lost 5 bases and J lost 3 bases. CDR3 size: 16 residues.

This clonotype showed up many times. The gene calls are TRBV12-3 or TRBV12-4 and TRBJ2-1; D assignment may be TRBD1 or TRBD2 (5 bases each). The CDR3 covers 14 residues. V was cut by 4 bases and J by 11 bases, with 18 bases left in between. CDR3 region: CASSSGAIPNQQFF. CDR3 coding DNA: TGTGCCAGCAGTTCCGGGGCTATCCCCAACCAGCAGTTCTTC.

A few counts support this clonotype. CDR3 DNA sequence: TGTGCCAGCAGCCAGTATAAGGGAGGTGAGCAGTACTTC. Amino acid sequence: CASSQYKGGEQYF. The chain couples TRBV14 to TRBJ2-7; D is perhaps TRBD2 (6 bases). Germline CDR1 is SGHDN and CDR2 is FVKESK. The CDR3 runs to 13 residues. With 3 bases removed from V and 7 bases from J, the gap between germline ends came to 13 bases.

The rearrangement links TRBV5-1 to TRBJ2-2; D might be TRBD1 or TRBD2, each matching 5 bases. V was trimmed by 4 bases and J by 5 bases, leaving 24 bases between them. The CDR3 consists of 18 residues. From germline, CDR1 is SGHRS and CDR2 YFSETQ. CDR3 protein: CASSLTLLGTAKTGELFF. CDR3 sequence (DNA): TGCGCCAGCAGCCTCACCCTACTGGGGACCGCCAAAACCGGGGAGCTGTTTTTT.

V and J are TRBV6-5 and TRBJ1-1, with no clear D. The CDR3 spans 11 residues. V was cut by 2 bases and J by 6 bases, with 4 bases left in between. The germline V gene encodes CDR1 MNHEY and CDR2 SVGAGI. In DNA, the CDR3 is TGTGCCAGCAGTTACAATTCTGAAGCTTTCTTT. This gives the protein CASSYNSEAFF.

Ten or more counts support this clonotype. The V call is TRBV7-2, the J call TRBJ1-1; maybe TRBD1 (5 bases). V lost 0 bases, J lost 3 bases, and 8 bases lay in between. The CDR3 is 14 amino acids. CDR1 and CDR2 from the germline V gene are SGHTA and FQGNSA. The CDR3 loop reads CASSLAEGYTEAFF. DNA for the CDR3: TGTGCCAGCAGCTTAGCAGAGGGGTACACTGAAGCTTTCTTT.